Reported below is one T cell receptor beta chain. The data are from a study of blood T cell repertoires in COVID-19. Germline trimming cut 4 bases from V and 7 bases from J; bases unmatched to any gene: 8. Per germline, CDR1 SGHRS and CDR2 YFSETQ. CDR3 length equals 15 residues. Authors' analysis steps: Researchers report that nucleated cell counts were estimated from reference gene primer amplification. Assay used: immunoSEQ multiplex PCR; TCRdb lists only in-frame clones, some missing. The V and J calls and the clone size are those of that table, but D and trimming were determined from the DNA. Of under 250,000 clones listed, around 83% are singletons.

V usage is TRBV5-1 and J usage is TRBJ1-6; TRBD1 agrees at 7 bases. Material: peripheral blood. This clonotype was sampled from a young man who had recovered from COVID-19. CDR3 DNA: TGCGCCAGCAGCGAAGGACAGGTTGGGAATTCACCCCTCCACTTT. Residues: CASSEGQVGNSPLHF.